The rows below give T cell receptor beta chains drawn from one sample of a study of blood T cell repertoires in COVID-19. Sequencing was performed with immunoSEQ multiplex PCR; in TCRdb, only in-frame clones are kept and a portion is missing. The profile shows roughly 280,000 clones, around 78% of them singletons. Sequenced material: peripheral blood. The receptors here all came from a man aged 60 to 75 who had recovered from COVID-19. Both conserved end residues are part of each CDR3.

TRBJ2-4	TRBV19	CASSPGQRNIQYF
TRBJ2-1	TRBV7-9	CASSPLGSSYNEQFF
TRBJ1-5	TRBV5-1	CASSFGGSGPDQPQHF
TRBJ1-4	TRBV28	CASSSFEKLFF
TRBJ2-7	TRBV6-5	CASRSDRGPYEQYF
TRBJ2-6	TRBV6-5	CASRPQGSGANVLTF
TRBJ2-7	TRBV9	CASSVEGVGEQYF
TRBJ2-1	TRBV29-1	CSTTNEQFF
TRBJ2-2	TRBV14	CASSPSTGAGELFF
TRBJ1-1	TRBV18	CASSTQGLNTEAFF
TRBJ2-6	TRBV15	CATRGSLLSGANVLTF
TRBJ2-7	TRBV19	CASSTRQGVHEQYF
TRBJ1-5	TRBV27	CASSIQGNNQPQHF
TRBJ2-3	TRBV6-5	CASRIRGGADTQYF
TRBJ1-3	TRBV5-5	CASSLFVGGSGNTIYF
TRBJ1-6	TRBV2	CASSEGTDNSPLHF
TRBJ2-1	TRBV5-6	CASSLGTGSYNEQFF
TRBJ2-3	TRBV7-9	CASSLARGAAADTQYF
TRBJ2-2	TRBV4-2	CASSQDRGVGTGELFF
TRBJ2-7	TRBV4-2	CASSQGGGALQYF
TRBJ1-1	TRBV19	CASSIDRGNTEAFF
TRBJ2-1	TRBV5-1	CASSDDRGGRDEQFF
TRBJ1-2	TRBV1	CTSSHPERRDRCLQGYTF
TRBJ2-1	TRBV5-5	CASSLSSDTYNEQFF
TRBJ2-3	TRBV7-9	CASSQPGLAGADTQYF
TRBJ1-5	TRBV7-9	CASGEGQPQHF
TRBJ2-7	TRBV5-1	CASSLSQGAGEQYF
TRBJ1-3	TRBV29-1	CSVNEGAGNTIYF
TRBJ2-7	TRBV6-5	CASSRLAGAAYEQYF
TRBJ2-2	TRBV5-8	CASSLGQGRRWTGELFF
TRBJ2-1	TRBV10-3	CAISPFSYNEQFF
TRBJ2-3	TRBV25-1	CASSGLAADTQYF
TRBJ2-7	TRBV7-9	CASSLVEEQYF
TRBJ2-3	TRBV5-1	CASSLEAYSTDTQYF
TRBJ1-3	TRBV27	CASSLNSGFGNTIYF
TRBJ1-1	TRBV5-1	CASSPQGNRVTEAFF
TRBJ1-1	TRBV4-1	CASSQDGTAGVTEAFF
TRBJ1-3	TRBV6-5	CASGPNSGNTIYF
TRBJ1-4	TRBV28	CASSLGGTNEKLFF
TRBJ1-5	TRBV6-5	CASSKQGQEQPQHF
TRBJ2-3	TRBV6-5	CASRNGQGGVYTQYF
TRBJ1-1	TRBV6-4	CASSLGRGTEAFF
TRBJ2-3	TRBV9	CASSVGDRPTDTQYF
TRBJ1-5	TRBV7-2	CASTTGRQPQHF
TRBJ2-2	TRBV24-1	CATSDPTGHRELFF